The TCR beta chain described here comes from a study of blood T cells in healthy people across ages. It was with a sample-barcoded 5' primer and a J-beta primer mix that a second PCR of about 7 to 12 cycles was run. Researchers report that a template-switch adaptor with 12 random nucleotides tagged each cDNA molecule. MiXCR was run by TCRdb on the 5' RACE reads, yielding one entry per CDR3 protein. The sample holds just over 1 million distinct CDR3 sequences, 45% seen once. Each donor was a healthy Caucasian individual from Russia, aged roughly 6 to 90. Extractions gave at least 6 micrograms of total RNA per sample. This CDR3 is built from 13 residues. V dropped 4 bases and J dropped 4 bases, with 11 bases sitting between them. CDR1 and CDR2 from the germline V gene are SEHNR and FQNEAQ (reference sequence).

The specimen sequenced was blood. This sequence was found in a woman aged 60 to 75 in good health. This rearrangement joins TRBV7-9 to TRBJ2-7; perhaps TRBD1 as D (5 bases). The CDR3 protein is CASSSGHPYEQYF. DNA of the CDR3: TGTGCCAGCAGCTCAGGACACCCTTACGAGCAGTACTTC. The whole variable domain, filled in from reference TRBV7-9 and TRBJ2-7, reads DTGVSQNPRHKITKRGQNVTFRCDPISEHNRLYWYRQTLGQGPEFLTYFQNEAQLEKSRLLSDRFSAERPKGSFSTLEIQRTEQGDSAMYLCASSSGHPYEQYFGPGTRLTVT.